This T cell receptor beta chain was sequenced in a study of OX40 agonist ivuxolimab in advanced cancers. This clone showed up just a few times. What it recognizes is unknown. The germline V gene has CDR1 MGHRA and CDR2 YSYEKL. There are 16 residues in the CDR3. With V trimmed by 4 bases and J by 0 bases, 6 bases remained unmatched. A history of autoimmune disease or systemic immunosuppression excluded patients. Whole-study results and caveats: By week 6 at 0.1 to 3.0 mg/kg, blood CD4+ and CD8+ T cells had expanded clonally. Among the least clonally expanded were partial responders at 0.1-3.0 mg/kg.

Produced via immunoSEQ multiplex PCR; TCRdb's table is partial and in-frame only. This table holds around 28,000 clones, roughly 87% found once. The sample consisted of CD4+ or CD8+ T cells sorted from blood, taken in a trial of the OX40 agonist ivuxolimab. The source of this sequence is an adult with an advanced solid tumor such as melanoma, head and neck, liver or kidney cancer. The chain links TRBV4-1 to TRBJ1-5, with 7 positions matching TRBD1. CDR3 coding DNA: TGCGCCAGCAGCCCTCAGACAGGGATTAGCAATCAGCCCCAGCATTTT. Its protein product is CASSPQTGISNQPQHF.